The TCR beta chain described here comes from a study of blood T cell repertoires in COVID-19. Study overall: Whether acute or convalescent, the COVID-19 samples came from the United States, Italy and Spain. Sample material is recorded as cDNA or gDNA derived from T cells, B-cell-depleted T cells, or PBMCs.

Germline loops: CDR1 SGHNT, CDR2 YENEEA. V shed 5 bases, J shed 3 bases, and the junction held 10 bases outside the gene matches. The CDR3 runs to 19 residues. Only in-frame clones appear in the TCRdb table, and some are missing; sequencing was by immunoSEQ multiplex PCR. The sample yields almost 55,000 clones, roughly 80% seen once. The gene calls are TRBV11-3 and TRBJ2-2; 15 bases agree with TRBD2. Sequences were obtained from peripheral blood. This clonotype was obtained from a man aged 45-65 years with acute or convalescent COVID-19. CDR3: CASSPGLAGGIADTGELFF. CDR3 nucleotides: TGTGCCAGCAGCCCTGGACTAGCGGGGGGGATAGCGGACACCGGGGAGCTGTTTTTT. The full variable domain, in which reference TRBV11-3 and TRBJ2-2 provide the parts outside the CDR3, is EAGVVQSPRYKIIEKKQPVAFWCNPISGHNTLYWYLQNLGQGPELLIRYENEEAVDDSQLPKDRFSAERLKGVDSTLKIQPAELGDSAVYLCASSPGLAGGIADTGELFFGEGSRLTVL.